A single sample is the source of the 6 T cell receptor beta chains below, sequenced in a study of identical twins (dated by TCRdb to 2016 to 2017). Library generation was performed with 5' RACE. The data were produced on an Illumina HiSeq 2000. Clones were called with MiXCR by TCRdb after fastp trimmed the public reads at Q25, and only in-frame beta chains were retained. Records with the same CDR3 protein are collapsed into one entry carrying the most frequent genes and DNA. The sample contains about 900,000 distinct CDR3 sequences, about 12% of them found a single time. The ten top clones hold 1.5% to 2% of the sample. This sample also belongs to another study, concerning yellow fever vaccine responses in identical twins.

Sequenced input: PBMCs. All receptors come from a woman in her late teens or twenties in good health.

V is TRBV4-1 and J is TRBJ2-7; D is possibly TRBD1 (6 bases). The V end was cut by 0 bases, the J end by 5 bases, with 8 bases between. Germline assignment: CDR1 MGHRA and CDR2 YSYEKL. There are 13 residues in the CDR3. In DNA, the CDR3 is TGCGCCAGCAGCCAAGAGTGGGGGCACGAGCAGTACGTC. It specifies CASSQEWGHEQYV.

The table lists this clonotype with a few counts. The rearrangement joins TRBV6-1 to TRBJ2-5; 9 bases agree with TRBD1. Germline V gene lookup returns CDR1 MNHNS and CDR2 SASEGT. This CDR3 spans 16 amino acids. The junction had 9 bases not matched to a gene; V was cut back by 2 bases and J by 5 bases. As DNA, the CDR3 is TGTGCCAGCAGTGAAAAAGGGACAGGGCGGATGGAGACCCAGTACTTC. Its translation is CASSEKGTGRMETQYF.

The V gene is TRBV4-2, the J gene TRBJ2-4, with D unclear. Germline lookup yields CDR1 LGHNA and CDR2 YNFKEQ. V was trimmed by 0 bases and J by 4 bases, leaving 10 bases between them. The CDR3 runs 15 residues. In DNA form, the CDR3 reads TGTGCCAGCAGCCAAGAAGACACAGAAAAAAACATTCAGTACTTC. It yields the protein CASSQEDTEKNIQYF.

The rearrangement links TRBV4-1 to TRBJ1-2; D is unclear. The V end lost 0 bases, the J end lost 6 bases, and 11 bases lay between the germline ends. CDR3 length: 14 amino acids. Germline values: CDR1 MGHRA, CDR2 YSYEKL. As DNA, the CDR3 is TGCGCCAGCAGCCAAGATCAAGGCGCGGATGGCTACACCTTC. Translation: CASSQDQGADGYTF.

This clonotype was seen more than once but under ten times. V usage is TRBV6-5 and J usage is TRBJ1-3; D remains unclear. The V end was cut by 0 bases, the J end by 0 bases, with 12 bases between. The CDR3 has 17 residues. Germline CDR1 is MNHEY and CDR2 is SVGAGI. The CDR3 here is CASSYSGHLSSGNTIYF. The CDR3 DNA reads as TGTGCCAGCAGTTACTCCGGGCATCTGAGCTCTGGAAACACCATATATTTT.

Remarks on this clonotype: An end of the junction does not agree with germline; a read error may underlie this. The J gene is TRBJ2-1, the V gene TRBV28; D possibly corresponds to TRBD2 (5 bases). Germline CDR1 reads MDHEN; CDR2 reads SYDVKM. The CDR3 spans 16 residues. CDR3 sequence reads: CASSPPPGSSYNGQFF. DNA for the CDR3: TGTGCCAGCAGCCCCCCTCCGGGGAGCTCCTACAATGGGCAGTTCTTC.